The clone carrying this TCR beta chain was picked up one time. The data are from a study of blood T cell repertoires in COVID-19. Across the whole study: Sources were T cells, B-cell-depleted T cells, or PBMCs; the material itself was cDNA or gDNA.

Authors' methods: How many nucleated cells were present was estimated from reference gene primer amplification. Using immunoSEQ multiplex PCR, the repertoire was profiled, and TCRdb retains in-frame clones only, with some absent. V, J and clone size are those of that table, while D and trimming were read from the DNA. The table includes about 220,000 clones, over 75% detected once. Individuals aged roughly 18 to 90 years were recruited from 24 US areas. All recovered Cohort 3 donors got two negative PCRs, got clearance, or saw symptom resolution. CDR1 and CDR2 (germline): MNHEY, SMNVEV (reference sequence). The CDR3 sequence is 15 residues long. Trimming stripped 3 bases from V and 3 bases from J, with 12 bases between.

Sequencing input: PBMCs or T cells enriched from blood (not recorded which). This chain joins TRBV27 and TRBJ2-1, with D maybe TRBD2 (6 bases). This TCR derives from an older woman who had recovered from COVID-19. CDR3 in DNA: TGTGCCAGCAGTTTGGAGGGATACAACTACAATGAGCAGTTCTTC. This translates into CASSLEGYNYNEQFF.